This TCR beta chain originates from a study of T cells in localized non-small cell lung cancer (dated by TCRdb to 2018 to 2020). At the level of the whole study: The study analyzed T cell repertoires of over 200 early-stage NSCLC patients, comparing tumors and uninvolved tumor-adjacent lungs. Of the NSCLC patients, 129 were male and about a hundred were female, and the mean age was approximately 69 years. The cohort was made up of some 240 treatment-naive NSCLC patients whose localized lung tumors had been resected. Study-level results and caveats: Uninvolved tumor-adjacent lung showed the highest T cell clonality, higher than tumor, which suggests more focused antigenic responses in the adjacent lung. A median of roughly 50 of the top 100 tumor clones turned up in the paired uninvolved adjacent lung, and about 28 of those clones also ranked among the top 100 of that same adjacent lung. Longer overall survival was associated with higher T cell density in blood, whereas shorter survival was associated with higher clonality in adjacent lung. Because the study design was exploratory, TCR variables were selected using unadjusted p-values without false-discovery rate correction. Multi-region tumor sequencing was not performed, so intratumor heterogeneity could not be excluded.

About this clone: Its antigen is currently not known. The input lacks base qualities; no much larger clone sits a single base away.

The immunoSEQ Assay was used to sequence TCR beta CDR3 regions from DNA. For the original study's pipeline: To compute T cell density, TCR beta template counts were normalized to usable DNA, which was estimated by amplifying housekeeping genes. Richness was estimated using the preseqR package, with extrapolation to 400,000 templates for PBMC samples and to 120,000 templates for tissue samples. Clonality was taken to be one minus Pielou's evenness. Tissue-enriched TCRs were identified by differential abundance testing using productive amino-acid clonotypes, minimum total count 5 and alpha 0.1. The Jaccard Index and the Morisita Overlap Index were used to measure how much the repertoires overlapped between compartments. GLIPH grouped TCR beta CDR3s together with public tetramer-defined viral CDR3s, and a viral motif had to include at least three viral sequences and show V-gene enrichment. The immuneACCESS repertoire file appears here via TCRdb, limited to in-frame rearrangements. These files lack a portion of the clones; in checked studies, under half of the deficit traces to unresolved V genes, and the cause of the others is not known. That table supplies the V and J calls and clone size; D and trimming were determined from the DNA. The sample contains roughly 89,000 clones, approximately 90% of them found a single time. The ten largest clones represent 4.1% of the sample.

At diagnosis, tumor, uninvolved tumor-adjacent lung and peripheral blood were collected and then preserved as a mix of FFPE and fresh-frozen material. For TCR repertoire profiling, the blood samples were analyzed as peripheral blood mononuclear cells. From its cysteine to its phenylalanine, the CDR3 spans 13 amino acids. Only CDR3 DNA remains: 39 bases, in frame from the first base. The V and J ends are trimmed by 5 bases and 8 bases, leaving 15 bases between them. CDR1 and CDR2 were assigned from the germline V gene as MNHNS and SASEGT. Sequencing used PBMCs, obtained before any cancer treatment. This sequence was found in a woman between 35 and 70 years old with stage II squamous cell lung carcinoma. The V gene is TRBV6-1 and the J gene is TRBJ1-2, with the D gene call left open. The nucleotide sequence reads TGTGCCAGCAGTCCGAACGTGATAGGGGGCTACACCTTC. The encoded protein is CASSPNVIGGYTF.